A selection of T cell receptor beta chains follows, all from one sample in a study of T cells in Graves' hyperthyroidism and ophthalmopathy. TCRdb reprocessed the multiplex PCR reads via MiXCR and lists one record per CDR3 protein. The table has 500,000 to 550,000 distinct CDR3 sequences, less than 20% seen once. Input material: blood. The receptors come from a man in his forties with Graves' ophthalmopathy. Both conserved end residues are part of each CDR3. Each record gives: J gene, D gene, clone size, V gene, CDR3 protein, CDR3 DNA. A D gene is named only where the DNA matches it firmly. Not all rows give a size; the values are once, few, many and, for expanded clones, a class.

J gene: TRBJ1-5; D gene: NA; clone size: few; V gene: TRBV12-3/TRBV12-4; CDR3 protein: CASSFYRVDQPQHF; CDR3 DNA: TGTGCCAGCAGTTTTTACAGGGTCGATCAGCCCCAGCATTTT
J gene: TRBJ2-7; D gene: NA; clone size: many; V gene: TRBV6-5; CDR3 protein: CASSYPGSTQEQYF; CDR3 DNA: TGTGCCAGCAGTTATCCCGGGTCCACCCAAGAGCAGTACTTC
J gene: TRBJ1-4; D gene: TRBD1; clone size: NA; V gene: TRBV6-4; CDR3 protein: CASSPLPRQGEKLFF; CDR3 DNA: TGTGCCAGCAGTCCCTTGCCGAGACAGGGAGAAAAACTGTTTTTT
J gene: TRBJ2-1; D gene: NA; clone size: many; V gene: TRBV30; CDR3 protein: CAWATGNEQFF; CDR3 DNA: TGTGCCTGGGCTACAGGGAATGAGCAGTTCTTC
J gene: TRBJ2-5; D gene: NA; clone size: many; V gene: TRBV28; CDR3 protein: CASSLLERGQETQYF; CDR3 DNA: TGTGCCAGCAGTTTACTCGAGAGGGGGCAAGAGACCCAGTACTTC
J gene: TRBJ1-2; D gene: TRBD1; clone size: NA; V gene: TRBV3-1; CDR3 protein: CASRRGQGVNYGYTF; CDR3 DNA: TGTGCCAGCAGACGGGGACAGGGGGTTAACTATGGCTACACCTTC
J gene: TRBJ2-7; D gene: NA; clone size: NA; V gene: TRBV3-1; CDR3 protein: CASSQDLGESYEQYF; CDR3 DNA: TGTGCCAGCAGCCAAGATTTAGGGGAGAGTTACGAGCAGTACTTC
J gene: TRBJ2-5; D gene: NA; clone size: many; V gene: TRBV28; CDR3 protein: CASSFDRATQYF; CDR3 DNA: TGTGCCAGCAGTTTTGATCGTGCCACCCAGTACTTC
J gene: TRBJ2-5; D gene: NA; clone size: NA; V gene: TRBV29-1; CDR3 protein: CSFREAETQYF; CDR3 DNA: TGCAGCTTCCGAGAGGCGGAGACCCAGTACTTC
J gene: TRBJ2-3; D gene: TRBD2; clone size: few; V gene: TRBV27; CDR3 protein: CASSSLGGGDTQYF; CDR3 DNA: TGTGCCAGCAGTTCACTCGGGGGGGGAGATACGCAGTATTTT
J gene: TRBJ2-7; D gene: TRBD1; clone size: few; V gene: TRBV7-9; CDR3 protein: CAAQGADGRGYEQYF; CDR3 DNA: TGTGCCGCCCAGGGGGCGGACGGGAGAGGCTACGAGCAGTACTTC
J gene: TRBJ2-7; D gene: NA; clone size: many; V gene: TRBV2; CDR3 protein: CASSALGYEQYF; CDR3 DNA: TGTGCCAGCAGCGCCCTCGGGTACGAGCAGTACTTC
J gene: TRBJ1-1; D gene: NA; clone size: NA; V gene: TRBV20-1; CDR3 protein: CSASSTPNTEAFF; CDR3 DNA: TGCAGTGCCTCTTCGACACCGAACACTGAAGCTTTCTTT
J gene: TRBJ1-5; D gene: NA; clone size: many; V gene: TRBV12-3/TRBV12-4; CDR3 protein: CASSWGESNQPQHF; CDR3 DNA: TGTGCCAGCAGTTGGGGAGAGAGCAATCAGCCCCAGCATTTT
J gene: TRBJ1-1; D gene: NA; clone size: many; V gene: TRBV6-1; CDR3 protein: CASTHGGANTEAFF; CDR3 DNA: TGTGCCAGCACCCACGGAGGTGCGAACACTGAAGCTTTCTTT
J gene: TRBJ1-1; D gene: NA; clone size: few; V gene: TRBV11-2; CDR3 protein: CASSLAGRRTEAFF; CDR3 DNA: TGTGCCAGCAGCTTAGCCGGGAGGCGCACTGAAGCTTTCTTT
J gene: TRBJ1-2; D gene: NA; clone size: few; V gene: TRBV7-8; CDR3 protein: CASSRNLLDPSYGYTF; CDR3 DNA: TGTGCCAGCAGCCGTAATCTCCTGGATCCTAGCTATGGCTACACCTTC
J gene: TRBJ2-7; D gene: NA; clone size: few; V gene: TRBV4-2; CDR3 protein: CASSQDYDSYEQYF; CDR3 DNA: TGTGCCAGCAGCCAAGATTATGACAGCTACGAGCAGTACTTC
J gene: TRBJ2-4; D gene: NA; clone size: many; V gene: TRBV15; CDR3 protein: CATSRDMGGSAKNIQYF; CDR3 DNA: TGTGCCACCAGCAGAGATATGGGGGGTTCGGCCAAAAACATTCAGTACTTC
J gene: TRBJ2-2; D gene: TRBD2; clone size: NA; V gene: TRBV7-3; CDR3 protein: CASSSRLAGAITGELFF; CDR3 DNA: TGTGCCAGCAGCTCACGACTAGCGGGAGCTATAACCGGGGAGCTGTTTTTT
J gene: TRBJ2-1; D gene: NA; clone size: NA; V gene: TRBV12-3/TRBV12-4; CDR3 protein: CASSLDSLYNEQFF; CDR3 DNA: TGTGCCAGCAGTTTAGACTCGCTTTACAATGAGCAGTTCTTC
J gene: TRBJ2-5; D gene: TRBD2; clone size: few; V gene: TRBV4-1; CDR3 protein: CASPQKGGEVKYF; CDR3 DNA: TGCGCCAGCCCCCAAAAGGGAGGGGAGGTTAAGTACTTC
J gene: TRBJ2-7; D gene: TRBD2; clone size: few; V gene: TRBV6-2/TRBV6-3; CDR3 protein: CASSSTTSGSLYEQYF; CDR3 DNA: TGTGCCAGCAGTTCAACGACTAGCGGATCCCTATACGAGCAGTACTTC
J gene: TRBJ2-7; D gene: TRBD1; clone size: NA; V gene: TRBV27; CDR3 protein: CASSRTGGAVYEQYF; CDR3 DNA: TGTGCCAGCAGCCGTACAGGGGGCGCGGTATACGAGCAGTACTTC
J gene: TRBJ1-1; D gene: NA; clone size: NA; V gene: TRBV10-3; CDR3 protein: CAISPQEDTEAFF; CDR3 DNA: TGTGCCATCAGTCCCCAAGAGGACACTGAAGCTTTCTTT
J gene: TRBJ2-7; D gene: NA; clone size: NA; V gene: TRBV19; CDR3 protein: CASSRRASTYEQYF; CDR3 DNA: TGTGCCAGTAGTCGGAGAGCTTCAACCTACGAGCAGTACTTC
J gene: TRBJ2-3; D gene: NA; clone size: NA; V gene: TRBV9; CDR3 protein: CASSVVGTQYF; CDR3 DNA: TGTGCCAGCAGCGTAGTGGGTACGCAGTATTTT
J gene: TRBJ2-5; D gene: NA; clone size: NA; V gene: TRBV7-2; CDR3 protein: CASSIGRGQETQYF; CDR3 DNA: TGTGCCAGTTCGATAGGCCGGGGCCAAGAGACCCAGTACTTC
J gene: TRBJ2-7; D gene: NA; clone size: few; V gene: TRBV7-6; CDR3 protein: CASSLGSGRATYEQYF; CDR3 DNA: TGTGCCAGCAGCTTAGGGTCAGGACGGGCAACCTACGAGCAGTACTTC